This T cell receptor beta chain was identified during a study of CD8 T cells in ankylosing spondylitis. This clonotype was seen ten or more times. Its antigen is not identified. Notes on the study in general: A motif in TCR beta, a set of eight highly homologous variants, appeared characteristic of ankylosing spondylitis blood. It was reported that disease-linked clones were significantly enriched in matched ankylosing spondylitis synovial fluid. Some of these motif variants have turned up before, in reports on reactive arthritis synovial fluid and blood.

As the method for making TCR beta libraries, quantitative 5'-RACE with molecular barcodes was used. In TCRdb, the 5' RACE reads were re-called with MiXCR into one record per CDR3 protein. The sample includes more than 400,000 distinct CDR3 sequences, about 5.2% of them seen just once. This CDR3 has 15 residues. Trimming stripped 10 bases from V and 3 bases from J, with 22 bases between. The germline V gene has CDR1 ENHRY and CDR2 SYGVKD. Sequencing was performed on blood, either unsorted or a sorted T cell fraction (not recorded which). V is TRBV10-3 and J is TRBJ2-7; D unresolved. This receptor was identified in a male donor with ankylosing spondylitis. The CDR3 DNA reads TGTGCCACCGTAGTTGAGCCCGCCACGTACTACGAGCAGTACTTC. Translated: CATVVEPATYYEQYF.